These T cell receptor beta chains were read from a single sample in a study of Tregs in tolerant kidney transplant recipients. The data were produced by immunoSEQ multiplex PCR, yet TCRdb's version contains in-frame clones alone and is incomplete. Of 240,000 or so clones in the sample, 80% to 85% were seen once. Sequencing was done on a sample of CD4+ T cells from blood. The source is a human donor in good health. Each CDR3 is given without its conserved first and last residue. The order of the fields is V gene, J gene, D gene, CDR3 protein. A D gene is named only where the DNA matches it firmly.

V gene: TRBV9
J gene: TRBJ2-1
D gene: TRBD1
CDR3 protein: ASSPTTGGSSEQF

V gene: TRBV30
J gene: TRBJ2-7
D gene: NA
CDR3 protein: AWSVLLGRAY

V gene: TRBV6-4
J gene: TRBJ2-2
D gene: TRBD2
CDR3 protein: ASSALAGDPGELF

V gene: TRBV28
J gene: TRBJ1-1
D gene: NA
CDR3 protein: ASSSERNTEAF

V gene: TRBV6-5
J gene: TRBJ2-5
D gene: NA
CDR3 protein: ASSYSRNLGETQY

V gene: TRBV2
J gene: TRBJ1-5
D gene: NA
CDR3 protein: ASRRDSNQPQH

V gene: TRBV7-9
J gene: TRBJ1-1
D gene: NA
CDR3 protein: ASSPTENTEAF

V gene: TRBV6-6
J gene: TRBJ2-4
D gene: TRBD1
CDR3 protein: ASNTGGTENIQY

V gene: TRBV5-1
J gene: TRBJ1-3
D gene: NA
CDR3 protein: ASSGQPTSGNTIY

V gene: TRBV6-5
J gene: TRBJ2-7
D gene: NA
CDR3 protein: ASTPFWGDAEQY

V gene: TRBV5-1
J gene: TRBJ2-1
D gene: TRBD1
CDR3 protein: ASSSLTGGSYNEQF

V gene: TRBV5-4
J gene: TRBJ1-1
D gene: NA
CDR3 protein: ASTGSTPEAF

V gene: TRBV2
J gene: TRBJ2-7
D gene: NA
CDR3 protein: ASSWGLEQY

V gene: TRBV7-9
J gene: TRBJ2-5
D gene: NA
CDR3 protein: ASSLLPGETQY

V gene: TRBV13
J gene: TRBJ1-5
D gene: NA
CDR3 protein: ASSPGNNQPQH

V gene: TRBV6-5
J gene: TRBJ2-3
D gene: NA
CDR3 protein: ASSRTVTDTQY

V gene: TRBV5-4
J gene: TRBJ1-1
D gene: NA
CDR3 protein: ASSFNQLQNTEAF

V gene: TRBV5-1
J gene: TRBJ1-1
D gene: NA
CDR3 protein: ASKGGANTEAF

V gene: TRBV7-9
J gene: TRBJ1-6
D gene: NA
CDR3 protein: ASRADSSYNSPLH

V gene: TRBV2
J gene: TRBJ2-5
D gene: TRBD2
CDR3 protein: ASSPTSGRAAGETQY

V gene: TRBV7-2
J gene: TRBJ2-3
D gene: NA
CDR3 protein: ASSLYTDTQY

V gene: TRBV5-4
J gene: TRBJ2-1
D gene: TRBD2
CDR3 protein: ASSLGGDLAGENEQF

V gene: TRBV9
J gene: TRBJ1-3
D gene: NA
CDR3 protein: ASSVRLGRGNTIY

V gene: TRBV29-1
J gene: TRBJ1-2
D gene: NA
CDR3 protein: SVGSKRGYGYT

V gene: TRBV30
J gene: TRBJ2-7
D gene: NA
CDR3 protein: AWSVSGSFYEQY

V gene: TRBV19
J gene: TRBJ2-3
D gene: NA
CDR3 protein: ASSADHTDTQY

V gene: TRBV5-1
J gene: TRBJ2-7
D gene: TRBD2
CDR3 protein: ASSHGTSGSFSEQY

V gene: TRBV18
J gene: TRBJ1-5
D gene: NA
CDR3 protein: ASSHGAYEQPQH

V gene: TRBV21-1
J gene: TRBJ2-5
D gene: NA
CDR3 protein: ASSKCSKETQY

V gene: TRBV5-1
J gene: TRBJ2-7
D gene: NA
CDR3 protein: ASSLNGKSSYEQY

V gene: TRBV11-2
J gene: TRBJ2-5
D gene: TRBD2
CDR3 protein: ASSSPLAGEVTQY

V gene: TRBV6-5
J gene: TRBJ1-2
D gene: TRBD1
CDR3 protein: ASSSKQGAGYGYT

V gene: TRBV9
J gene: TRBJ2-5
D gene: TRBD2
CDR3 protein: ASSVAEREAQETQY

V gene: TRBV6-6
J gene: TRBJ1-5
D gene: NA
CDR3 protein: ASRGENQPQH

V gene: TRBV18
J gene: TRBJ1-3
D gene: NA
CDR3 protein: ASSPSQGSGNTIY

V gene: TRBV4-1
J gene: TRBJ2-7
D gene: NA
CDR3 protein: ASSQAGTRGPEQY

V gene: TRBV2
J gene: TRBJ2-7
D gene: NA
CDR3 protein: ASSPKTGYEQY

V gene: TRBV5-1
J gene: TRBJ2-3
D gene: NA
CDR3 protein: ASSSGTILDTQY

V gene: TRBV7-9
J gene: TRBJ1-2
D gene: TRBD1
CDR3 protein: ASSTWDRDINGYT

V gene: TRBV9
J gene: TRBJ2-1
D gene: NA
CDR3 protein: ASSGENLNEQF

V gene: TRBV28
J gene: TRBJ2-4
D gene: TRBD1
CDR3 protein: ASNISGQGGTKNIQY

V gene: TRBV7-8
J gene: TRBJ2-7
D gene: NA
CDR3 protein: ASSLAAARIRKTYEQY

V gene: TRBV18
J gene: TRBJ2-7
D gene: TRBD1
CDR3 protein: ASSPGQGASYEQY

V gene: TRBV6-5
J gene: TRBJ2-2
D gene: NA
CDR3 protein: ASSYSRRSNTGELF

V gene: TRBV11-2
J gene: TRBJ2-7
D gene: NA
CDR3 protein: ASSLTASTSYEQY

V gene: TRBV4-1
J gene: TRBJ2-3
D gene: TRBD2
CDR3 protein: ASSLVAGGPDTQY

V gene: TRBV6-5
J gene: TRBJ2-5
D gene: NA
CDR3 protein: ASTLFSPETQY

V gene: TRBV6-6
J gene: TRBJ2-7
D gene: NA
CDR3 protein: ASSYNGNSYEQY

V gene: TRBV5-1
J gene: TRBJ1-5
D gene: NA
CDR3 protein: ASSLDRGAQPQH

V gene: TRBV9
J gene: TRBJ1-6
D gene: NA
CDR3 protein: ASSVAWDGNNSPLH

V gene: TRBV5-4
J gene: TRBJ1-4
D gene: TRBD1
CDR3 protein: ASSLTTGINEKLF

V gene: TRBV4-1
J gene: TRBJ2-5
D gene: TRBD2
CDR3 protein: ASSPSGLADMYQETQY

V gene: TRBV18
J gene: TRBJ2-7
D gene: TRBD2
CDR3 protein: ASSPGSGSSYEQY

V gene: TRBV5-6
J gene: TRBJ2-7
D gene: TRBD2
CDR3 protein: ASSSTLAGGRLSYEQY

V gene: TRBV14
J gene: TRBJ2-1
D gene: TRBD2
CDR3 protein: ASSPTSLAGGNEQF

V gene: TRBV7-3
J gene: TRBJ1-2
D gene: NA
CDR3 protein: ASSLTGGNYGYT

V gene: TRBV28
J gene: TRBJ1-6
D gene: NA
CDR3 protein: ASSSQRGGGSPLH

V gene: TRBV5-4
J gene: TRBJ2-5
D gene: NA
CDR3 protein: ASSLDYGSHSETQY

V gene: TRBV6-5
J gene: TRBJ2-4
D gene: TRBD1
CDR3 protein: ASRRTGAKNIQY

V gene: TRBV25-1
J gene: TRBJ1-1
D gene: NA
CDR3 protein: ASSESKGLVSEAF